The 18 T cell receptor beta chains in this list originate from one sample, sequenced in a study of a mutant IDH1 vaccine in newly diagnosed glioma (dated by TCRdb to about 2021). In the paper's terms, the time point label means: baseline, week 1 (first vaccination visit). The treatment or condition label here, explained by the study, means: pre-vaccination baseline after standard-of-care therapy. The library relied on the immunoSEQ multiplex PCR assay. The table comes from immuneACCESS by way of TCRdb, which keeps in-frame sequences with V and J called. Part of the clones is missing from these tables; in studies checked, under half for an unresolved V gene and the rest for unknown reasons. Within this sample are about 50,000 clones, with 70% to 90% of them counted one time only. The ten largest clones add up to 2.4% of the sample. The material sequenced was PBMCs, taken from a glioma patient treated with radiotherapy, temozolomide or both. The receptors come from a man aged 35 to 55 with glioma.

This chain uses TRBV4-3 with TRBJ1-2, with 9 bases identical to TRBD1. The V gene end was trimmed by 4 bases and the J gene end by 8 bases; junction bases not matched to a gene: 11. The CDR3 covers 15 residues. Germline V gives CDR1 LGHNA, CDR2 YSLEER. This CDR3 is CASSPRGTGRGGYTF. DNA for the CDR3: TGCGCCAGCAGCCCCCGGGGGACAGGGAGGGGGGGCTACACCTTC.

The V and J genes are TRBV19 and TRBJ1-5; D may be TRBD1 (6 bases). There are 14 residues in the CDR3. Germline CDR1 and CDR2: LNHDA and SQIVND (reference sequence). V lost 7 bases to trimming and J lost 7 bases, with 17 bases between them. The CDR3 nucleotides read TGTGCCAGTACCATTCAGGGGAGGAAGCAGCCCCAGCATTTT. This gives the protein CASTIQGRKQPQHF. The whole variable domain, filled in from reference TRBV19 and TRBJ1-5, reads DGGITQSPKYLFRKEGQNVTLSCEQNLNHDAMYWYRQDPGQGLRLIYYSQIVNDFQKGDIAEGYSVSREKKESFPLTVTSAQKNPTAFYLCASTIQGRKQPQHFGDGTRLSIL.

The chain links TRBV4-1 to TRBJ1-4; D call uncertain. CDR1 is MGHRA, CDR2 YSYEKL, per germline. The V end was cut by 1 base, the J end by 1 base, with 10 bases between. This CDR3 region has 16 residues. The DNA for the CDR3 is TGCGCCAGCAGCCAAGCTAAAGGGCAAACTAATGAAAAACTGTTTTTT. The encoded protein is CASSQAKGQTNEKLFF.

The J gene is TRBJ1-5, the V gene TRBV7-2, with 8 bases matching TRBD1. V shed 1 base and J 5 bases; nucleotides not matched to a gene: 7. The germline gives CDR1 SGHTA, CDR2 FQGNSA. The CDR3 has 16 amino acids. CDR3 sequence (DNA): TGTGCCAGCAGCTTAGAGAGATACAGGGGGGATCAGCCCCAGCATTTT. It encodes CASSLERYRGDQPQHF.

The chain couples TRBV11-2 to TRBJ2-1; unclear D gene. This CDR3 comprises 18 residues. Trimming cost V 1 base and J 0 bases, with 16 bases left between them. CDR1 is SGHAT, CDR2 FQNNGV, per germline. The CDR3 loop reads CASSLVVYLTDSYNEQFF. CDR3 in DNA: TGTGCCAGCAGCTTAGTTGTGTACCTTACGGACTCCTACAATGAGCAGTTCTTC.

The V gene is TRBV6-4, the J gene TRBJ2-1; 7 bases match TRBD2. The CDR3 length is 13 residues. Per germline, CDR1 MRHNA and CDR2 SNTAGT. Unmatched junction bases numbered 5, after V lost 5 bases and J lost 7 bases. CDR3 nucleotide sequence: TGTGCCAGCAGTCTGGTGGGGGGGAATGAGCAGTTCTTC. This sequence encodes CASSLVGGNEQFF.

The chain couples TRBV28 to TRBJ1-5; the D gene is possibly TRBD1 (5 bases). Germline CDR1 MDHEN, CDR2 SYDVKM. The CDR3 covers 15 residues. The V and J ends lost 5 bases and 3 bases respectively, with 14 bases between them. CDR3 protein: CASSPEGRANQPQHF. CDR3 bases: TGTGCCAGCAGTCCCGAGGGGAGAGCCAATCAGCCCCAGCATTTT.

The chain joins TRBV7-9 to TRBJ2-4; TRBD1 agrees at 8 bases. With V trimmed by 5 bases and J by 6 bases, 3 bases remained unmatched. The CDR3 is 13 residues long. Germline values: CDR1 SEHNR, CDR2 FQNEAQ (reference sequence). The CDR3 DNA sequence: TGTGCCAGCAGCCGGACAGGGCTAAACATTCAGTACTTC. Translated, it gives CASSRTGLNIQYF. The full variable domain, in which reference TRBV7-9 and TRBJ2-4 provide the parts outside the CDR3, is DTGVSQNPRHKITKRGQNVTFRCDPISEHNRLYWYRQTLGQGPEFLTYFQNEAQLEKSRLLSDRFSAERPKGSFSTLEIQRTEQGDSAMYLCASSRTGLNIQYFGAGTRLSVL.

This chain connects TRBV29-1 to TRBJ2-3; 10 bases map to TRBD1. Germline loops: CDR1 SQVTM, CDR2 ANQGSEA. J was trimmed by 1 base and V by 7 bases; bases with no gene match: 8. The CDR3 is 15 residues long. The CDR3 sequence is CSAATGGRGTDTQYF. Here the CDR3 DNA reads TGCAGCGCAGCGACAGGGGGCCGAGGCACAGATACGCAGTATTTT.

CDR3 loop: CASSPGTANTEAFF. The CDR3 DNA reads TGTGCCAGCAGCCCTGGTACAGCGAACACTGAAGCTTTCTTT. The chain combines TRBV6-5 with TRBJ1-1; no reliable D call. The CDR3 spans 14 residues. Trimming removed 6 bases at V and 1 base at J, with 12 bases between. In germline, CDR1 is MNHEY, CDR2 SVGAGI.

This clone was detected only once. This CDR3 reads CASSPTTSGAYEQYF. CDR3 in DNA: TGCGCCAGCAGCCCGACGACTAGCGGGGCCTACGAGCAGTACTTC. The chain recombines TRBV5-1 with TRBJ2-7, with TRBD2 matching 11 bases. Germline loops: CDR1 SGHRS, CDR2 YFSETQ. Trimming cost V 4 bases and J 2 bases; bases outside gene matches: 5. The CDR3 sequence is 15 residues long.

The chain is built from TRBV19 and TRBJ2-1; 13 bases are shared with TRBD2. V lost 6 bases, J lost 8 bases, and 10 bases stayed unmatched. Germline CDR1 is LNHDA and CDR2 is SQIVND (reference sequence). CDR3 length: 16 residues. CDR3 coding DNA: TGTGCCAGTAGGGAACCCGGACTAGCGGGAGTTCATGAGCAGTTCTTC. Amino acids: CASREPGLAGVHEQFF.

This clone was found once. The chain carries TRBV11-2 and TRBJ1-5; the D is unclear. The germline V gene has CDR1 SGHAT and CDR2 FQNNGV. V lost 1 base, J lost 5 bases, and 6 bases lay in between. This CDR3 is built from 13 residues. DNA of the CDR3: TGTGCCAGCAGCTTAGTCTCAGATCAGCCCCAGCATTTT. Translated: CASSLVSDQPQHF. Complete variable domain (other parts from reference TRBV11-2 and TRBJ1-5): EAGVAQSPRYKIIEKRQSVAFWCNPISGHATLYWYQQILGQGPKLLIQFQNNGVVDDSQLPKDRFSAERLKGVDSTLKIQPAKLEDSAVYLCASSLVSDQPQHFGDGTRLSIL.

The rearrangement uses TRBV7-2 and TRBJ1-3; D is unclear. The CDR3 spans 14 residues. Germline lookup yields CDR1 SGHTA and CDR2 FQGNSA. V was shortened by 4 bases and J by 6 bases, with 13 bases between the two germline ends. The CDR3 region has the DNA TGTGCCAGCAGCTCTCGGGCCCGCCAAAACACCATATATTTT. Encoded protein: CASSSRARQNTIYF.

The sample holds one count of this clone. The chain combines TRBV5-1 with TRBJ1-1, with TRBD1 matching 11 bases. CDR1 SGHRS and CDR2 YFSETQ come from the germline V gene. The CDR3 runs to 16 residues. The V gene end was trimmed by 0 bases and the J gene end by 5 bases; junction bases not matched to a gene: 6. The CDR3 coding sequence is TGCGCCAGCAGCTTGGGGGGCTGGGACAGGGGGACTGAAGCTTTCTTT. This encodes CASSLGGWDRGTEAFF. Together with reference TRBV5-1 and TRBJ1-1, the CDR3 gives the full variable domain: KAGVTQTPRYLIKTRGQQVTLSCSPISGHRSVSWYQQTPGQGLQFLFEYFSETQRNKGNFPGRFSGRQFSNSRSEMNVSTLELGDSALYLCASSLGGWDRGTEAFFGQGTRLTVV.

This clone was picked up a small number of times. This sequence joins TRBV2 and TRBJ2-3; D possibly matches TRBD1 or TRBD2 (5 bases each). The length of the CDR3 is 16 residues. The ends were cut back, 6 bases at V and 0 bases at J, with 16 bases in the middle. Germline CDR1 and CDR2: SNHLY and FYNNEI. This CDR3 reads CASRGWDGPSTDTQYF. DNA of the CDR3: TGTGCCAGCAGAGGCTGGGACGGGCCTAGCACAGATACGCAGTATTTT.

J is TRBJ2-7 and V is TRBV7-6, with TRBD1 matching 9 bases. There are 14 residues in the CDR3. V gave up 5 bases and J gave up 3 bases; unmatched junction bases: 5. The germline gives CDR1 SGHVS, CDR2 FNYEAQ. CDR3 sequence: CASSVPGQGYEQYF. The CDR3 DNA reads TGTGCCAGCAGCGTACCGGGACAGGGCTACGAGCAGTACTTC.

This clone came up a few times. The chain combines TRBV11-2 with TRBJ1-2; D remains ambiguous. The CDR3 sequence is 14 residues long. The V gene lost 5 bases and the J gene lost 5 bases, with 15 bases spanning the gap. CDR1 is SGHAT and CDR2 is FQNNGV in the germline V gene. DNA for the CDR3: TGTGCCAGCAGCCCGGCCGCTGTAGGATATGGCTACACCTTC. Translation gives CASSPAAVGYGYTF.